This passage covers 11 T cell receptor beta chains from one sample sequenced in a study of blood T cell repertoires in COVID-19. Only in-frame clones appear in the TCRdb table, and some are missing; sequencing was by immunoSEQ multiplex PCR. The table lists 200,000 or so clones, about four fifths of them singletons, with 1.3% in the top ten. Sequenced: PBMCs or T cells enriched from blood (not recorded which). Source of these receptors: a woman in her forties with acute COVID-19.

The chain joins TRBV24-1 to TRBJ2-3; D might be TRBD1 (5 bases). Trimming took off 9 bases at V and 4 bases at J, with 13 bases between the two ends. CDR3 length: 13 amino acids. Germline V gene data show CDR1 as KGHDR and CDR2 as SFDVKD. CDR3 residues: CATGVGASDTQYF. As DNA, the CDR3 is TGTGCCACCGGGGTAGGGGCTTCAGATACGCAGTATTTT.

This chain links TRBV4-1 with TRBJ2-3, with a possible D match to TRBD2 (7 bases). Germline V gene lookup returns CDR1 MGHRA and CDR2 YSYEKL. With 1 base removed from V and 3 bases from J, the gap between germline ends came to 17 bases. The CDR3 consists of 17 residues. The CDR3 here is CASSQAGRERGTDTQYF. CDR3 nucleotide sequence: TGCGCCAGCAGCCAAGCCGGGCGGGAGAGGGGGACAGATACGCAGTATTTT.

The chain carries TRBV19 and TRBJ2-3, with 9 bases fitting TRBD1. Trimming took 7 bases from V and 7 from J; bases not matched to a gene: 3. This CDR3 spans 12 amino acids. Germline assignment: CDR1 LNHDA and CDR2 SQIVND (reference sequence). The CDR3 loop is CASKGQGHTQYF. For the CDR3, the DNA is TGTGCCAGTAAGGGACAGGGACATACGCAGTATTTT.

CDR3 nucleotides: TGTGCCAGCAGCCCCGTTTCTAACTATGGCTACACCTTC. Its translation: CASSPVSNYGYTF. The rearrangement joins TRBV5-5 to TRBJ1-2; D gene uncertain. This CDR3 spans 13 amino acids. From germline, CDR1 is SGHKS and CDR2 YYEKEE (reference sequence). V was pared by 4 bases and J by 0 bases, with 7 bases between.

The V call is TRBV3-1 (or the pseudogene TRBV3-2), the J call TRBJ1-2; D uncertain. Germline V CDR1 and CDR2: LGHDT, YNNKEL (reference sequence). This CDR3 has 16 residues. The V end was cut by 1 base, the J end by 1 base, with 13 bases between. The DNA for the CDR3 is TGTGCCAGCAGCCAAGGGGGAGGAGGAGGTAACTATGGCTACACCTTC. Translation: CASSQGGGGGNYGYTF.

The rearrangement uses TRBV4-2 and TRBJ2-1, with TRBD2 identical over 7 bases. Per the germline V gene, CDR1 is LGHNA and CDR2 is YNFKEQ. This CDR3 spans 17 amino acids. Trimming at V came to 0 bases and at J to 2 bases, leaving 7 bases not matched to a gene. The CDR3 DNA is TGTGCCAGCAGCCAAGATTGGAGGAGCGGGACCTACAATGAGCAGTTCTTC. This encodes CASSQDWRSGTYNEQFF.

This clone was observed many times. The genes are TRBV19 and TRBJ1-4; D possibly corresponds to TRBD1 (5 bases). The germline V and J ends were trimmed by 3 bases and 7 bases, with 12 bases remaining between them. CDR1 LNHDA and CDR2 SQIVND come from the germline V gene (reference sequence). This CDR3 region has 14 residues. Written as DNA, the CDR3 is TGTGCCAGTAGTATTGGAAACGGGGGTGAAAAACTGTTTTTT. Protein product: CASSIGNGGEKLFF.

The V and J genes are TRBV5-1 and TRBJ2-2, with 10 bases identical to TRBD2. V was pared by 7 bases and J by 4 bases, with 4 bases of the junction left unmatched. Germline values: CDR1 SGHRS, CDR2 YFSETQ. This CDR3 is built from 14 residues. The CDR3 is CASQRGGSTGELFF. CDR3 DNA sequence: TGCGCCAGCCAGCGGGGGGGAAGCACCGGGGAGCTGTTTTTT.

The gene calls are TRBV24-1 and TRBJ2-7, with D tentatively TRBD2 (6 bases). The ends were cut back, 3 bases at V and 6 bases at J, with 8 bases in the middle. Germline CDR1 is KGHDR and CDR2 is SFDVKD. The CDR3 loop spans 12 amino acids. CDR3 sequence reads: CATSDMEGEQYF. The DNA for the CDR3 is TGTGCCACCAGTGATATGGAGGGCGAGCAGTACTTC.

For the CDR3, the DNA is TGTGCCTGGACCAGAGGGGGAAGACGCTATGGCTACACCTTC. Encoded protein: CAWTRGGRRYGYTF. The J gene is TRBJ1-2, the V gene TRBV30; perhaps TRBD1 as D (6 bases). The CDR3 consists of 14 residues. Germline lookup yields CDR1 GTSNPN and CDR2 SVGIG (reference sequence). The V end lost 4 bases, the J end lost 4 bases, and 16 bases lay between the germline ends.

The genes are TRBV5-4 and TRBJ1-4; unclear D gene. Germline V gene sequence: CDR1 SGHNT, CDR2 YYREEE (reference sequence). The V gene lost 4 bases and the J gene lost 8 bases, with 15 bases spanning the gap. This CDR3 region has 14 residues. CDR3 protein: CASSQKAGEEKLFF. Here the CDR3 DNA reads TGTGCCAGCAGCCAAAAGGCCGGGGAGGAAAAACTGTTTTTT.